This TCR beta chain appears in the sequencing data of a study of blood T cells in healthy people across ages. Turning to the study itself: T cells yielded about one barcoded beta molecule per two cells through template switching. Study-wide results and limits: The fall in TCR beta diversity per million T cells was roughly linear with age.

For the second PCR, which ran for roughly 6 to 12 cycles, a sample-barcoded 5' primer and a J-beta primer mix were used. TCRdb used MiXCR to reprocess the 5' RACE reads, holding one entry per CDR3 protein. The data show under 2,000,000 distinct CDR3 sequences, with less than 50% seen just once and around 2.1% held by the top ten. The authors drew around 9.3 milliliters of peripheral blood from each donor. Germline lookup yields CDR1 SNHLY and CDR2 FYNNEI. CDR3 length: 14 amino acids. V shed 3 bases and J shed 13 bases, with 19 bases lying between them. Comment on this clonotype: Antigen: not known.

The sample comprised blood. This TCR derives from a middle-aged woman in good health. The chain joins TRBV2 to TRBJ2-4, with D possibly TRBD1 on 6 matching bases. CDR3 nucleotides: TGTGCCAGCAGTGAGTCCCCAAGACAGGCTGAGCAGTACTTC. Its translation is CASSESPRQAEQYF.